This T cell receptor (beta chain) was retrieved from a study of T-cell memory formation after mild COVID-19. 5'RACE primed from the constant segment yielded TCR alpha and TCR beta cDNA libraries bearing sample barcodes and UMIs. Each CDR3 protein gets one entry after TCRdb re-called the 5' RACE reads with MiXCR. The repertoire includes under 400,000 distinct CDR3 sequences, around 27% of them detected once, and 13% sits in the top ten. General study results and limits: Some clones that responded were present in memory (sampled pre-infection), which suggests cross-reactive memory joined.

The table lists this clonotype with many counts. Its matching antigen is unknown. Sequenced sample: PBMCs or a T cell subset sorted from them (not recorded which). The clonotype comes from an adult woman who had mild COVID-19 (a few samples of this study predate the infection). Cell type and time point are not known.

The CDR3 loop reads CASSVDPAIQYF. The CDR3 nucleotides are TGTGCCAGCAGCGTAGACCCAGCCATCCAGTACTTC. The chain couples TRBV9 to TRBJ2-7, with D hard to call. V was trimmed by 0 bases and J by 10 bases, leaving 11 bases between them. Germline assignment: CDR1 SGDLS and CDR2 YYNGEE. The CDR3 totals 12 residues.